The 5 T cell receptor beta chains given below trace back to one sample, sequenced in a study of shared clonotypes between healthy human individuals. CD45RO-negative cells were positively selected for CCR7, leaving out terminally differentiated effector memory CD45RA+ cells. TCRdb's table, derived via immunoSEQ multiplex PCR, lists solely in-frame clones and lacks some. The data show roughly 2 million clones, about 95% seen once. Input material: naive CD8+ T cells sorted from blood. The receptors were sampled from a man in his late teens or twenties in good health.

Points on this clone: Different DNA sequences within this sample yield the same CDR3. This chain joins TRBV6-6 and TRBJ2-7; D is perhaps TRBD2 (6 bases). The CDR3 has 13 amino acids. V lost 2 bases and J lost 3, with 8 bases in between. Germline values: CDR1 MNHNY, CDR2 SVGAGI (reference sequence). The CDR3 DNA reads TGTGCCAGCAGTTACGGGGAGGACTACGAGCAGTACTTC. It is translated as CASSYGEDYEQYF.

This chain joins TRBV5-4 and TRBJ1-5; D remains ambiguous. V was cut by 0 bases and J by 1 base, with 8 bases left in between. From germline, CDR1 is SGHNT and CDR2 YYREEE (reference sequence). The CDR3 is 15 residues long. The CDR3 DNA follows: TGTGCCAGCAGCTTGGGGCCAGAGAGCAATCAGCCCCAGCATTTT. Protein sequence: CASSLGPESNQPQHF.

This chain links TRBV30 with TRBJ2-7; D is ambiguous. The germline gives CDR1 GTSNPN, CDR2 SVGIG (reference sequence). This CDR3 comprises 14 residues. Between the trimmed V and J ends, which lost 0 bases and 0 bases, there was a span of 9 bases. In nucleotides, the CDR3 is TGTGCCTGGAGTGTGGGTTGGAGCTCCTACGAGCAGTACTTC. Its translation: CAWSVGWSSYEQYF.

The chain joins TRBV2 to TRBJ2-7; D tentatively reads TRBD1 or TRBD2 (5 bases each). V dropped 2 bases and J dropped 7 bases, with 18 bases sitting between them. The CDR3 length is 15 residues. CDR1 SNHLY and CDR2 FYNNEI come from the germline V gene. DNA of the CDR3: TGTGCCAGCAGTGAACCGGGGCAGGGAACCTGGGAGCAGTACTTC. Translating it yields CASSEPGQGTWEQYF.

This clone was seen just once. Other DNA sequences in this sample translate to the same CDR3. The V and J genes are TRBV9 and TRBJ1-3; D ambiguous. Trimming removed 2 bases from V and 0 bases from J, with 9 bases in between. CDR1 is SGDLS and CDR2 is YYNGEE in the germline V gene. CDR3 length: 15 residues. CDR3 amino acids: CASSVGGSSGNTIYF. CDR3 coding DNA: TGTGCCAGCAGCGTGGGCGGGAGCTCTGGAAACACCATATATTTT.